The 23 T cell receptor beta chains given below trace back to one sample, sequenced in a study of regulatory T cells in long-lasting Graves disease. CDR3-region Arm-PCR and iRepertoire HTBI primers produced the TCR beta libraries. TCRdb reanalysed the multiplex PCR reads using MiXCR and keeps one entry per CDR3 protein. The table has about 420,000 distinct CDR3 sequences, 20% to 25% seen once. Time point indicated: persistent/refractory GD, antithyroid drugs over 5 years with positive TRAb. PBMC-extracted RNA yielded the TCR library. Sequencing used peripheral blood mononuclear cells (PBMCs), obtained when the disease was refractory, from a patient treated with antithyroid drugs. These receptors were obtained from a female donor with Graves disease.

The chain recombines TRBV28 with TRBJ2-7; D not certain. CDR3 length: 14 amino acids. Germline V lookup: CDR1 MDHEN, CDR2 SYDVKM. The ends were cut back, 5 bases at V and 3 bases at J, with 14 bases in the middle. CDR3 nucleotides: TGTGCCAGCAGTGTCCCCTCACCAGACTACGAGCAGTACTTC. It is translated as CASSVPSPDYEQYF.

This clonotype was picked up many times. The rearrangement joins TRBV2 to TRBJ2-4; D could derive from TRBD1 or TRBD2 (5 bases each). The germline V gene encodes CDR1 SNHLY and CDR2 FYNNEI. This CDR3 comprises 15 residues. Trimming left V 7 bases short and J 1 base short, with 14 bases between. CDR3 nucleotide sequence: TGTGCCAGCACCGGGGATAGGGGTGCCAAAAACATTCAGTACTTC. Protein sequence: CASTGDRGAKNIQYF.

This clonotype appeared a few times. The J gene is TRBJ1-1, the V gene TRBV19; no reliable D call. CDR1 and CDR2 (germline): LNHDA, SQIVND (reference sequence). The germline V and J ends were trimmed by 1 base and 6 bases, with 9 bases remaining between them. The CDR3 has 13 residues. The CDR3: CASSIGASSEAFF. The CDR3 nucleotides read TGTGCCAGTAGTATAGGGGCATCCTCTGAAGCTTTCTTT.

This clonotype was recorded at least ten times. The J gene is TRBJ1-2, the V gene TRBV2; D unclear. The germline V and J ends were trimmed by 11 bases and 4 bases, with 14 bases remaining between them. CDR3 size: 12 residues. CDR1 and CDR2 (germline): SNHLY, FYNNEI. The CDR3 nucleotides are TGTGCCGGCGGTTGGGCGCTCTATGGCTACACCTTC. Its translation: CAGGWALYGYTF.

With respect to this clonotype: A much larger clone is a single base away; this may be a read error. The final CDR3 position lacks the conserved phenylalanine or tryptophan, pointing to a likely read error. The rearrangement joins TRBV6-5 to TRBJ2-5; D is undetermined. Trimming left V 0 bases short and J 7 bases short, with 18 bases between. The germline gives CDR1 MNHEY, CDR2 SVGAGI. This CDR3 comprises 16 residues. The CDR3: CASSYSSVISRGTQYS. CDR3 DNA sequence: TGTGCCAGCAGTTACTCTTCGGTCATATCAAGAGGGACCCAGTACTCC.

This clonotype was seen repeatedly, ten times or more. The V gene is TRBV12-3 or TRBV12-4, the J gene TRBJ1-1; D unresolved. V was shortened by 5 bases and J by 3 bases, with 22 bases between the two germline ends. The CDR3 runs to 17 residues. The CDR3 protein is CASSPTTIRTEYTEAFF. CDR3 coding DNA: TGTGCCAGCAGTCCGACGACGATAAGGACGGAGTACACTGAAGCTTTCTTT.

This clonotype was counted a single time. V gene TRBV29-1 combines with J gene TRBJ1-2; D call uncertain. This CDR3 is 13 amino acids long. V lost 2 bases and J 4 bases, leaving 11 bases between the germline ends. Looked up from germline, CDR1 is SQVTM and CDR2 is ANQGSEA. In DNA form, the CDR3 reads TGCAGCGTTGAATTGGCCGGGAGCTATGGCTACACCTTC. As protein: CSVELAGSYGYTF.

The chain is built from TRBV12-5 and TRBJ2-2; 12 nucleotides align to TRBD2. Germline CDR1 is LGHNT and CDR2 is FRNRAP. The trim removed 6 bases at V and 5 bases at J, leaving 4 bases unmatched. The length of the CDR3 is 15 residues. CDR3 loop: CASGAGTSGTGELFF. Here the CDR3 DNA reads TGTGCTAGTGGGGCCGGGACTAGCGGGACCGGGGAGCTGTTTTTT.

This clonotype appeared a few times. The chain uses TRBV3-1 and TRBJ2-7; perhaps TRBD2 as D (5 bases). Trimming left V 0 bases short and J 0 bases short, with 9 bases between. This CDR3 has 15 residues. Germline V lookup: CDR1 LGHDT, CDR2 YNNKEL (reference sequence). This CDR3 is CASSQDAGTSYEQYF. The DNA of the CDR3 is TGTGCCAGCAGCCAAGACGCGGGTACCTCCTACGAGCAGTACTTC.

The CDR3 region has the DNA TGTGCCTGGACGGGACAGGGGAACACTGAAGCTTTCTTT. Protein: CAWTGQGNTEAFF. The rearrangement uses TRBV30 and TRBJ1-1; 9 bases match TRBD1. This CDR3 is built from 13 residues. J lost 1 base, V lost 4 bases, and 1 base had no gene match. CDR1 is GTSNPN, CDR2 SVGIG, per germline (reference sequence).

DNA of the CDR3: TGCGCCAGCAGCCGCGGCTCGAGTGCCTCCTACGAGCAGTACTTC. It translates to CASSRGSSASYEQYF. This chain connects TRBV5-1 to TRBJ2-7, with unresolved D. CDR1 is SGHRS and CDR2 is YFSETQ in the germline V gene. The CDR3 extends over 15 amino acids. The V gene lost 4 bases and the J gene lost 0 bases, with 14 bases spanning the gap.

This clonotype was seen a few times. The J gene is TRBJ2-7, the V gene TRBV5-4; weak D call: TRBD1 (6 bases). Germline V gene data show CDR1 as SGHNT and CDR2 as YYREEE (reference sequence). The V end was cut by 4 bases, the J end by 4 bases, with 15 bases between. This CDR3 is built from 14 residues. The CDR3 nucleotides are TGTGCCAGCAGCCCCTTAGGGGGAGCATACGAGCAGTACTTC. This encodes CASSPLGGAYEQYF. The full variable domain, rest sourced from reference TRBV5-4 and TRBJ2-7, is ETGVTQSPTHLIKTRGQQVTLRCSSQSGHNTVSWYQQALGQGPQFIFQYYREEENGRGNFPPRFSGLQFPNYSSELNVNALELDDSALYLCASSPLGGAYEQYFGPGTRLTVT.

This clonotype was detected many times. The chain combines TRBV2 with TRBJ1-4; 9 bases fit TRBD1. There are 15 residues in the CDR3. The germline CDR1 and CDR2 sequences are SNHLY and FYNNEI. After removal of 6 bases from V and 8 bases from J, the junction contained 10 bases not matched to a gene. The CDR3 sequence: CASSVGPGQGEKLFF. CDR3 bases: TGTGCCAGCAGCGTTGGACCGGGACAGGGAGAAAAACTGTTTTTT.

Regarding this clonotype: The junction shows a germline mismatch at one end, possibly a read error. This chain uses TRBV20-1 with TRBJ2-2, with D uncertain. The length of the CDR3 is 15 residues. From germline, CDR1 is DFQATT and CDR2 SNEGSKA (reference sequence). CDR3: CSARDWFGPTAELLF. CDR3 nucleotides: TGCAGTGCTAGGGATTGGTTTGGACCTACCGCGGAGCTGCTTTTT.

The chain has TRBV18 and TRBJ2-5; tentatively, D is TRBD2 (5 bases). The germline V gene has CDR1 KGHSH and CDR2 LQKENI. The CDR3 is 14 amino acids. Trimming stripped 1 base from V and 5 bases from J, with 11 bases between. CDR3 amino acids: CASSPRGPGETQYF. CDR3 coding DNA: TGTGCCAGCTCACCACGCGGACCGGGGGAGACCCAGTACTTC.

This clonotype was observed a handful of times. The chain uses TRBV3-1 and TRBJ1-1; no firm D call. The V gene's germline CDR1 is LGHDT and CDR2 YNNKEL (reference sequence). The CDR3 consists of 14 residues. V was cut by 3 bases and J by 5 bases, with 13 bases left in between. The CDR3 sequence: CASSQGASGTEAFF. CDR3 nucleotide sequence: TGTGCCAGCAGCCAGGGAGCTAGTGGTACTGAAGCTTTCTTT.

The chain has TRBV20-1 and TRBJ2-7; 10 positions match TRBD1. Germline assignment: CDR1 DFQATT and CDR2 SNEGSKA (reference sequence). With 6 bases clipped from V and 6 bases from J, the junction kept 5 bases outside the gene matches. The CDR3 covers 12 residues. The CDR3 DNA sequence: TGCAGTGCCACCGACAGGGGGCGCGAGCAGTACTTC. Translated, it gives CSATDRGREQYF.

Worth noting for this clonotype: Being one base from a much bigger clone, this may be a read error. V gene TRBV5-1 combines with J gene TRBJ1-2, with 9 nucleotides matching TRBD1. The CDR3 consists of 16 residues. Trimming took 2 bases from V and 4 from J; bases not matched to a gene: 9. Germline CDR1 is SGHRS and CDR2 is YFSETQ. CDR3 DNA: TGCGCCAGCAGCTTCGGGACAGGGCGGGATGGCTATGGCTACACCTTC. It codes for CASSFGTGRDGYGYTF.

Many counts were recorded for this clonotype. V is TRBV2 and J is TRBJ1-2, with a tentative D call TRBD1 (5 bases). Germline V lookup: CDR1 SNHLY, CDR2 FYNNEI. V shed 4 bases and J shed 6 bases, with 9 bases lying between them. The CDR3 length is 12 residues. The CDR3 region is CASSVTRDGYTF. DNA of the CDR3: TGTGCCAGCAGTGTAACCAGGGATGGCTACACCTTC.

This clonotype appeared a few times. The gene calls are TRBV20-1 and TRBJ2-5; no clear D gene. Germline CDR1 and CDR2: DFQATT and SNEGSKA (reference sequence). Deletions cut 3 bases from V and 1 base from J, with 6 bases between. The CDR3 totals 12 residues. The CDR3: CSASNFQETQYF. The CDR3 DNA sequence: TGCAGTGCTAGTAATTTCCAAGAGACCCAGTACTTC.

For this clonotype: Sequence at one end of the junction differs from germline and may be a read error. Here the CDR3 reads CASSERGKNTEASF. The CDR3 DNA reads TGTGCCAGCAGTGAAAGGGGCAAGAACACTGAAGCTTCCTTT. The chain links TRBV25-1 to TRBJ1-1, with D possibly TRBD1 on 5 matching bases. The CDR3 covers 14 residues. Germline CDR1 is MGHDK and CDR2 is SYGVNS.

The chain links TRBV30 to TRBJ1-2; D not certain. This CDR3 spans 14 amino acids. The V gene's germline CDR1 is GTSNPN and CDR2 SVGIG (reference sequence). V was clipped by 1 base and J by 2 bases, with 11 bases between them. The CDR3 region has the DNA TGTGCCTGGAGTGACGTCTCCGGAAACTATGGCTACACCTTC. Translated, it gives CAWSDVSGNYGYTF.

This clonotype was counted only a few times. The J gene is TRBJ2-7, the V gene TRBV27; the D gene is possibly TRBD1 (5 bases). Germline CDR1 is MNHEY and CDR2 is SMNVEV (reference sequence). V lost 0 bases and J lost 3, with 12 bases in between. This CDR3 is 15 amino acids long. CDR3 amino acids: CASSLSQGWIYEQYF. The CDR3 bases are TGTGCCAGCAGTTTATCGCAGGGTTGGATCTACGAGCAGTACTTC.